Shown below are 17 T cell receptor beta chains from a single sample sequenced in a study of cytomegalovirus exposure and HLA in healthy donors. Both 60 Vbeta primers and 13 Jbeta primers went into the PCR. TCRdb's table, derived via immunoSEQ multiplex PCR, lists solely in-frame clones and lacks some. This sample has roughly 160,000 clones, with roughly 79% found just once. Sequenced material: PBMCs. All receptors come from a man aged 30 to 39 in good health and CMV-seronegative.

This rearrangement joins TRBV4-3 to TRBJ2-7; tentatively, D is TRBD1 (5 bases). The V end was cut by 0 bases, the J end by 6 bases, with 9 bases between. This CDR3 is 13 amino acids long. Germline V gives CDR1 LGHNA, CDR2 YSLEER. The DNA for the CDR3 is TGCGCCAGCAGCCAAGATAGGGGTTCCGAGCAGTACTTC. Translation: CASSQDRGSEQYF.

J is TRBJ2-3 and V is TRBV27; 10 bases agree with TRBD2. V was pared by 2 bases and J by 5 bases, with 4 bases of the junction left unmatched. Per the germline V gene, CDR1 is MNHEY and CDR2 is SMNVEV (reference sequence). The CDR3 extends over 15 amino acids. The DNA for the CDR3 is TGTGCCAGCAGTTTACTAGCGGGAGTAGTAGATACGCAGTATTTT. Amino acids: CASSLLAGVVDTQYF.

The chain has TRBV28 and TRBJ2-1; 10 bases are shared with TRBD2. Germline CDR1 and CDR2: MDHEN and SYDVKM. Germline trimming cut 3 bases from V and 3 bases from J; bases unmatched to any gene: 8. This CDR3 comprises 17 residues. CDR3 sequence reads: CASSFTGTSAFYNEQFF. CDR3 bases: TGTGCCAGCAGTTTTACCGGGACTAGCGCCTTCTACAATGAGCAGTTCTTC.

Of note for this clone: Relative to the germline gene, one junction end is altered; a read error may explain this. The sample carries other DNA sequences with the same CDR3. The V call is TRBV2, the J call TRBJ1-6; D gene ambiguous. Germline V gene sequence: CDR1 SNHLY, CDR2 FYNNEI. The CDR3 runs 16 residues. The CDR3 DNA reads TGTGCCACCTCGCACCGGGAGAGGTCCTATAATTCACCCCTTCACTTT. It yields the protein CATSHRERSYNSPLHF.

V gene TRBV19 combines with J gene TRBJ1-2; 10 nucleotides align to TRBD1. The J segment lost 7 bases and the V segment lost 7 bases, leaving 6 bases of the junction unmatched. Germline CDR1 LNHDA, CDR2 SQIVND (reference sequence). This CDR3 spans 13 amino acids. CDR3 DNA: TGTGCCAGTAAAAGGGGACAGGGGCCTGGCTACACCTTC. This sequence encodes CASKRGQGPGYTF.

V usage is TRBV18 and J usage is TRBJ2-7; 10 nucleotides agree with TRBD1. The V gene end was trimmed by 4 bases and the J gene end by 2 bases; junction bases not matched to a gene: 8. Germline-derived CDR1 and CDR2 are KGHSH and LQKENI. This CDR3 contains 16 residues. CDR3 sequence (DNA): TGTGCCAGCTCACTGTCGACAGGGGGCAGAACCTACGAGCAGTACTTC. It specifies CASSLSTGGRTYEQYF.

J is TRBJ2-5 and V is TRBV20-1, with D possibly TRBD1 on 5 matching bases. CDR3 length: 11 amino acids. Germline assignment: CDR1 DFQATT and CDR2 SNEGSKA (reference sequence). Trimming shortened V by 4 bases and J by 5 bases, and 8 bases separated the two germline ends. CDR3 DNA sequence: TGCAGTGCTACAGGGTTGGAGACCCAGTACTTC. The encoded protein is CSATGLETQYF.

This clone was observed a few times. This chain uses TRBV6-4 with TRBJ1-5, with a tentative D call TRBD1 (5 bases). V shed 0 bases and J shed 2 bases, with 5 bases lying between them. Germline-derived CDR1 and CDR2 are MRHNA and SNTAGT. CDR3 size: 14 residues. The CDR3: CASSDSGGNQPQHF. The CDR3 DNA reads as TGTGCCAGCAGTGACTCAGGGGGCAATCAGCCCCAGCATTTT.

This rearrangement joins TRBV5-1 to TRBJ2-7; TRBD2 is a possible D gene (7 bases). Germline CDR1 and CDR2: SGHRS and YFSETQ. Trimming removed 4 bases at V and 2 bases at J, with 16 bases between. The CDR3 totals 15 residues. Written as DNA, the CDR3 is TGCGCCAGCAGCACGGGGGCGGGAGTACCCTACGAGCAGTACTTC. Amino acid sequence: CASSTGAGVPYEQYF.

This clone was seen just once. This chain connects TRBV7-3 to TRBJ2-2; possibly TRBD2 for D (5 bases). Germline CDR1 is SGHTA and CDR2 is FQGTGA. The CDR3 runs 15 residues. Trimming cost V 5 bases and J 4 bases, with 14 bases left between them. The CDR3 region has the DNA TGTGCCAGCAGCCCGGGAAATGGCGGCACCGGGGAGCTGTTTTTT. Translation gives CASSPGNGGTGELFF.

The chain is built from TRBV11-2 and TRBJ2-7, with unresolved D. V lost 3 bases and J lost 3, with 3 bases in between. The CDR3 is 11 amino acids. CDR1 and CDR2 (germline): SGHAT, FQNNGV. The CDR3 is CASSFHYEQYF. Written as DNA, the CDR3 is TGTGCCAGCAGCTTCCACTACGAGCAGTACTTC. Complete variable domain (other parts from reference TRBV11-2 and TRBJ2-7): EAGVAQSPRYKIIEKRQSVAFWCNPISGHATLYWYQQILGQGPKLLIQFQNNGVVDDSQLPKDRFSAERLKGVDSTLKIQPAKLEDSAVYLCASSFHYEQYFGPGTRLTVT.

The V call is TRBV4-1, the J call TRBJ2-1; TRBD2 matches 10 bases. Germline V gives CDR1 MGHRA, CDR2 YSYEKL. V trimming: 1 base; J trimming: 15 bases; junction bases outside the gene matches: 12. This CDR3 spans 15 amino acids. The CDR3 loop is CASSQALASGGAMFF. CDR3 DNA sequence: TGCGCCAGCAGCCAAGCACTGGCTAGCGGGGGTGCTATGTTCTTC.

This sequence joins TRBV5-4 and TRBJ1-2, with D possibly TRBD1 on 6 matching bases. V lost 4 bases and J 4 bases, leaving 17 bases between the germline ends. The CDR3 length is 15 residues. Germline-derived CDR1 and CDR2 are SGHNT and YYREEE (reference sequence). Here the CDR3 DNA reads TGTGCCAGCAGCCCCAACACAGGGTTAGTCTATGGCTACACCTTC. It specifies CASSPNTGLVYGYTF.

The chain joins TRBV7-9 to TRBJ1-5, with TRBD1 identical over 10 bases. With V trimmed by 5 bases and J by 0 bases, 10 bases remained unmatched. Germline V gene sequence: CDR1 SEHNR, CDR2 FQNEAQ (reference sequence). CDR3 size: 18 residues. The CDR3 is CASSRGDRGFYSNQPQHF. CDR3 sequence (DNA): TGTGCCAGCAGCCGTGGGGACAGGGGATTTTATAGCAATCAGCCCCAGCATTTT.

The rearrangement links TRBV7-3 to TRBJ2-3, with 7 bases matching TRBD1. The V gene's germline CDR1 is SGHTA and CDR2 FQGTGA. The CDR3 contains 17 residues. The trim removed 0 bases at V and 0 bases at J, leaving 6 bases unmatched. CDR3 nucleotides: TGTGCCAGCAGCTTAACATCGACAGGGCTTAGCACAGATACGCAGTATTTT. Residues: CASSLTSTGLSTDTQYF.

The V and J genes are TRBV19 and TRBJ2-7; 9 nucleotides agree with TRBD1. There are 17 residues in the CDR3. J gave up 3 bases and V 2 bases, and 11 bases lay outside the gene matches. CDR1 is LNHDA, CDR2 SQIVND, per germline (reference sequence). The CDR3 DNA follows: TGTGCCAGTAGTATAACGGGCGCCGACAGGGGGTACTACGAGCAGTACTTC. This sequence encodes CASSITGADRGYYEQYF.

On this clone: At one end, the junction sequence differs from germline, possibly due to a read error. The chain uses TRBV7-3 and TRBJ2-5; 7 bases align to TRBD1. CDR1 and CDR2 (germline): SGHTA, FQGTGA. This CDR3 region has 14 residues. CDR3 in DNA: TGTGCCAGCAGCATAACAGGGGACCAAGAGACCCAGTACTTC. Translated: CASSITGDQETQYF.